The source of this TCR beta chain is a study of T cells expressing NK-cell markers. Using the 5' RACE reads, TCRdb records one entry per CDR3 protein without DNA. The table lists hundreds of thousands of distinct CDR3 sequences. The germline gives CDR1 MDHEN, CDR2 SYDVKM. The CDR3 length is 13 residues. The TCR originated in a man younger than 30 in good health. The chain recombines TRBV28 with TRBJ2-7; the TCRdb D gene call, TRBD1, has no DNA to confirm it. The sequencing sample was made of blood T cells: a sorted CD56 or NKG2C T cell subset, CD4+ or CD8+ T cells, or bulk PBMC T cells (not recorded which). CDR3 sequence reads: CASSLDKIYEQYF.